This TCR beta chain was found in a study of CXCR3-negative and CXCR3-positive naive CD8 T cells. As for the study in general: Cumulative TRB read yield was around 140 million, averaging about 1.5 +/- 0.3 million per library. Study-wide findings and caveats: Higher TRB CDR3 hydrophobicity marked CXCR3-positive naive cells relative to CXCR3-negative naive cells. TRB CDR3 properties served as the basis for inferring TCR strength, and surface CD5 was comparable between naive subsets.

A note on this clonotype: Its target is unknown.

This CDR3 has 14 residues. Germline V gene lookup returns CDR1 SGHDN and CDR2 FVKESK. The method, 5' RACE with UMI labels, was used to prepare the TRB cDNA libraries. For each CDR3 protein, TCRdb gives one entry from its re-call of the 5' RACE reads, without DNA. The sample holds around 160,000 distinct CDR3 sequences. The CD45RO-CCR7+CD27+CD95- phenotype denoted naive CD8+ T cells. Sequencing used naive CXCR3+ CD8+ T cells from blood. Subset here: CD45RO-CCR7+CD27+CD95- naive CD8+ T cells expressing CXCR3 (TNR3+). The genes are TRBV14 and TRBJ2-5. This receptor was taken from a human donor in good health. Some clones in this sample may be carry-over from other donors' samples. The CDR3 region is CASSHRIHDETQYF.